A selection of T cell receptor beta chains follows, all from one sample in a study of cytomegalovirus exposure and HLA in healthy donors. The method was immunoSEQ multiplex PCR; TCRdb's version includes in-frame clones alone and lacks a portion of them. The sample holds 180,000 or so clones, less than 80% seen once. Input material: PBMCs. The receptor source for this set is a man aged 35 to 55 in good health and CMV-seronegative. The CDR3 runs from the conserved cysteine through the conserved F or W. The D gene is left open where the match is weak. The size field is filled for only some rows; it gives once, few, many or a size class.

j_call: TRBJ2-7; v_call: TRBV5-1; clone_size: .; d_call: TRBD1; cdr3_nt: TGCGCCAGCAGCGGAGGGACAGGGAATGTCTACGAGCAGTACTTC; cdr3_aa: CASSGGTGNVYEQYF
j_call: TRBJ2-2; v_call: TRBV7-8; clone_size: .; d_call: TRBD1; cdr3_nt: TGTGCCAGCAGCGATCGGACAGGGACCACCGGGGAGCTGTTTTTT; cdr3_aa: CASSDRTGTTGELFF
j_call: TRBJ1-1; v_call: TRBV30; clone_size: .; d_call: TRBD1; cdr3_nt: TGTGCCTGGAGTCCACGGACAGGGCAGGCTTTCTTT; cdr3_aa: CAWSPRTGQAFF
j_call: TRBJ1-4; v_call: TRBV30; clone_size: .; d_call: TRBD1; cdr3_nt: TGTGCCTGGAGTGTACAGGGGGGATCTGAAAAACTGTTTTTT; cdr3_aa: CAWSVQGGSEKLFF
j_call: TRBJ2-2; v_call: TRBV21-1; clone_size: .; d_call: .; cdr3_nt: TGTGCCAGCCTAAAGTCGGGGAACAGGGGATCCGGGGAGCTGTTTTTT; cdr3_aa: CASLKSGNRGSGELFF
j_call: TRBJ2-3; v_call: TRBV7-7; clone_size: .; d_call: .; cdr3_nt: TGTGCCAGCAGCTTAGGAGGGGGGGCCCAGGGCACAGATACGCAGTATTTT; cdr3_aa: CASSLGGGAQGTDTQYF
j_call: TRBJ1-2; v_call: TRBV4-3; clone_size: .; d_call: .; cdr3_nt: TGCGCCAGCAGCCAAGCGGGTTTGGAGGCACTAGTCTATGGCTACACCTTC; cdr3_aa: CASSQAGLEALVYGYTF
j_call: TRBJ1-1; v_call: TRBV18; clone_size: .; d_call: TRBD1; cdr3_nt: TGTGCCAGCTCACTGGACAGGGGGTACACTGAAGCTTTCTTT; cdr3_aa: CASSLDRGYTEAFF
j_call: TRBJ1-2; v_call: TRBV5-1; clone_size: .; d_call: .; cdr3_nt: TGCGCCAGCAGCTTGGTGAGGGCCTCTGAGGGATTGGCCTATGGCTACACCTTC; cdr3_aa: CASSLVRASEGLAYGYTF
j_call: TRBJ1-5; v_call: TRBV5-5; clone_size: .; d_call: TRBD1; cdr3_nt: TGTGCCAGCAGCTTCTTGGCAACCGGGACAGGGGTCAATCAGCCCCAGCATTTT; cdr3_aa: CASSFLATGTGVNQPQHF
j_call: TRBJ1-2; v_call: TRBV6-6; clone_size: few; d_call: .; cdr3_nt: TGTGCCAGCAGTAATAATCCGGGACACAACTATGGCTACACCTTC; cdr3_aa: CASSNNPGHNYGYTF
j_call: TRBJ1-1; v_call: TRBV30; clone_size: .; d_call: .; cdr3_nt: TGTGCCTGGAGCACAACTGCGGGGCAGGGGAACACTGAAGCTTTCTTT; cdr3_aa: CAWSTTAGQGNTEAFF
j_call: TRBJ1-1; v_call: TRBV7-9; clone_size: once; d_call: .; cdr3_nt: TGTTCCAGCAGCCCCTTTCAGGGTTTAGCTTTCTTT; cdr3_aa: CSSSPFQGLAFF
j_call: TRBJ2-1; v_call: TRBV29-1; clone_size: few; d_call: .; cdr3_nt: TGCAGCGTTGCCGGGGGGCGGTTTGAGCAGTTCTTC; cdr3_aa: CSVAGGRFEQFF
j_call: TRBJ2-1; v_call: TRBV28; clone_size: .; d_call: TRBD2; cdr3_nt: TGTGCCAGCAGTCCACGCCGGGGGGGCAGCGACAATGAGCAGTTCTTC; cdr3_aa: CASSPRRGGSDNEQFF
j_call: TRBJ2-7; v_call: TRBV29-1; clone_size: .; d_call: TRBD1; cdr3_nt: TGCAGCGTTGCGGACAGGGGGCGACTGTACTTC; cdr3_aa: CSVADRGRLYF
j_call: TRBJ2-1; v_call: TRBV5-4; clone_size: .; d_call: TRBD2; cdr3_nt: TGTGCCAGCAGCCGGACTAGCTACAATGAGCAGTTCTTC; cdr3_aa: CASSRTSYNEQFF